A single sample is the source of the 14 T cell receptor beta chains below, sequenced in a study of graft-versus-host responses after intestinal transplantation. Which antigens these TCRs recognize remains unknown. Produced via immunoSEQ multiplex PCR; TCRdb's table is partial and in-frame only. The sample lists tens of thousands of clones; roughly 89% were seen once. Source: unstimulated CD8+ T cells sorted from spleen or lymph node cells, taken before transplant. The receptors stem from a human donor who was the organ donor for an intestinal transplant.

The chain uses TRBV10-3 and TRBJ1-1, with TRBD1 identical over 9 bases. Germline V gene sequence: CDR1 ENHRY, CDR2 SYGVKD. The CDR3 contains 14 residues. The ends lost 6 bases at V and 9 bases at J; junction bases unmatched: 11. CDR3 protein: CAIRGTGGGLKAFF. Written as DNA, the CDR3 is TGTGCCATCAGGGGAACAGGGGGCGGGTTGAAAGCTTTCTTT.

The V and J genes are TRBV13 and TRBJ2-7, with D hard to call. The CDR3 runs 15 residues. Between the trimmed V and J ends, which lost 0 bases and 1 base, there was a span of 10 bases. The germline V gene has CDR1 PRHDT and CDR2 FYEKMQ (reference sequence). The DNA of the CDR3 is TGTGCCAGCAGCTTAGGGGCGGCCGGATCCTACGAGCAGTACGTC. Amino acids: CASSLGAAGSYEQYV.

The chain joins TRBV27 to TRBJ1-1; 8 bases line up with TRBD1. With 0 bases clipped from V and 4 bases from J, the junction kept 4 bases outside the gene matches. Per the germline V gene, CDR1 is MNHEY and CDR2 is SMNVEV (reference sequence). This CDR3 has 15 amino acids. As DNA, the CDR3 is TGTGCCAGCAGTTTATCCACAGGGGGGGGCACTGAAGCTTTCTTT. Its translation: CASSLSTGGGTEAFF.

The genes are TRBV28 and TRBJ2-7; possible D gene TRBD1, 6 bases. CDR1 is MDHEN, CDR2 SYDVKM, per germline. The CDR3 is made up of 13 amino acids. V lost 5 bases to trimming and J lost 6 bases, with 14 bases between them. The CDR3 region is CASSPRGPLEQYV. CDR3 nucleotide sequence: TGTGCCAGCAGTCCCAGGGGACCACTCGAGCAGTACGTC.

Comments on this clone: The junction does not match germline at one end; this may be a read error. This chain links TRBV7-7 with TRBJ2-1; 8 bases are shared with TRBD1. CDR3 length: 16 residues. Germline V CDR1 and CDR2: SSHAT, FNYEAQ (reference sequence). CDR3 loop: CASSPRTGWFVNEQFF. The CDR3 DNA reads TGTGCTAGCAGCCCCCGGACAGGGTGGTTTGTGAATGAGCAGTTCTTC. Full variable domain (rest looked up from reference TRBV7-7 and TRBJ2-1): GAGVSQSPRYKVTKRGQDVTLRCDPISSHATLYWYQQALGQGPEFLTYFNYEAQPDKSGLPSDRFSAERPEGSISTLTIQRTEQRDSAMYRCASSPRTGWFVNEQFFGPGTRLTVL.

The chain couples TRBV11-2 to TRBJ1-1; D is possibly TRBD1 (5 bases). The V end lost 3 bases, the J end lost 6 bases, and 8 bases lay between the germline ends. The germline V gene has CDR1 SGHAT and CDR2 FQNNGV. The CDR3 contains 12 residues. CDR3 DNA sequence: TGTGCCAGCAGCTTTGGGGGGTCTGAAGCTTTCTTT. The encoded protein is CASSFGGSEAFF.

V gene TRBV6-5 combines with J gene TRBJ2-5; D is perhaps TRBD1 (6 bases). CDR3 size: 13 residues. CDR1 MNHEY and CDR2 SVGAGI come from the germline V gene. The V and J ends lost 5 bases and 5 bases respectively, with 12 bases between them. The CDR3 protein is CASSMGAWETQYF. The CDR3 region has the DNA TGTGCCAGCAGTATGGGGGCATGGGAGACCCAGTACTTC.

V and J are TRBV27 and TRBJ1-2, with D perhaps matching TRBD1 (6 bases). Germline V gives CDR1 MNHEY, CDR2 SMNVEV (reference sequence). This CDR3 is 11 amino acids long. The CDR3 reads CASGAAYGYTF. CDR3 nucleotides: TGTGCTTCAGGGGCTGCCTATGGCTACACCTTC.

The V gene is TRBV25-1, the J gene TRBJ1-6; the D gene is possibly TRBD1 (5 bases). This CDR3 has 15 amino acids. Looked up from germline, CDR1 is MGHDK and CDR2 is SYGVNS. V lost 4 bases and J 6 bases, leaving 13 bases between the germline ends. CDR3 sequence reads: CASSGGRAVNSPLHF. The DNA of the CDR3 is TGTGCCAGCAGTGGTGGCAGGGCTGTTAATTCACCCCTCCACTTT.

This chain joins TRBV7-9 and TRBJ1-1; a weak D match, TRBD1 (5 bases). V was trimmed by 4 bases and J by 3 bases, leaving 6 bases between them. The CDR3 has 12 amino acids. The germline V gene has CDR1 SEHNR and CDR2 FQNEAQ (reference sequence). CDR3 DNA sequence: TGTGCCAGCAGCTCCAGGGACACTGAAGCTTTCTTT. Translated: CASSSRDTEAFF.

This chain connects TRBV6-5 to TRBJ1-1; unclear D gene. The CDR3 is made up of 13 amino acids. Germline V gene sequence: CDR1 MNHEY, CDR2 SVGAGI. The germline V and J ends were trimmed by 2 bases and 4 bases, with 8 bases remaining between them. CDR3: CASSYGGSTEAFF. Written as DNA, the CDR3 is TGTGCCAGCAGTTACGGAGGGTCCACTGAAGCTTTCTTT.

The chain links TRBV13 to TRBJ1-6; D possibly corresponds to TRBD1 (5 bases). The ends were cut back, 8 bases at V and 5 bases at J, with 16 bases in the middle. The germline V gene encodes CDR1 PRHDT and CDR2 FYEKMQ (reference sequence). The CDR3 totals 15 residues. The CDR3 DNA reads as TGTGCCAGCTTGGGGCCCGACAGCAATAATTCACCCCTCCACTTT. This translates into CASLGPDSNNSPLHF.

This chain connects TRBV7-6 to TRBJ1-1; 9 bases are a match to TRBD1. Germline V gene data show CDR1 as SGHVS and CDR2 as FNYEAQ. The CDR3 sequence is 16 residues long. Trimming cost V 4 bases and J 5 bases; bases outside gene matches: 11. CDR3 region: CASSSTAGTGLTEAFF. In DNA, the CDR3 is TGTGCCAGCAGCTCCACCGCCGGGACAGGGCTTACTGAAGCTTTCTTT.

This clone has just one count. The genes are TRBV29-1 and TRBJ1-1, with D perhaps matching TRBD1 (5 bases). V was cut by 5 bases and J by 3 bases, with 16 bases left in between. CDR3 length: 14 residues. CDR1 is SQVTM and CDR2 is ANQGSEA in the germline V gene. The CDR3 loop reads CSVIWVQGHTEAFF. The CDR3 region has the DNA TGCAGCGTTATATGGGTGCAGGGTCACACTGAAGCTTTCTTT.